These T cell receptor beta chains were read from a single sample in a study of T-cell reconstitution after alpha-beta-depleted transplantation in children. TCRdb recomputed calls from the PCR reads with MiXCR, one row per CDR3 protein. The profile shows 200,000 to 250,000 distinct CDR3 sequences, 8.2% of them singletons. The starting material was PBMCs, mostly from graft donor cells, obtained 180 days after TCRalphabeta/CD19-depleted stem cell transplant. The receptor set was obtained from a male patient younger than 18 who had a stem cell transplant for acute lymphoblastic leukemia, so the T cells may come from the graft donor. CDR3s leave out the opening cysteine and the closing phenylalanine or tryptophan. Each record gives: clone size, V gene, J gene, CDR3 protein. Not every row has a clone size; where given, it reads once, few, many or a size class.

>many|TRBV20-1|TRBJ2-1
SAWGKRGGTNSYNEQF
>-|TRBV6-6|TRBJ2-7
ASQDRTPHEQY
>many|TRBV14|TRBJ2-1
ASSQDGRGFYNEQF
>many|TRBV29-1|TRBJ2-5
SEGTSGRTQY
>few|TRBV19|TRBJ1-1
ATERQGTLNTEAF
>many|TRBV9|TRBJ2-1
ASSVDPGLPYNEQF
>few|TRBV4-1|TRBJ2-3
ASSLLVGSGRIRADTQY
>many|TRBV24-1|TRBJ2-2
ATSRPPGGELF
>many|TRBV28|TRBJ2-1
ASSLGTGGWNEQF
>many|TRBV28|TRBJ2-7
ASSPPDRVKVQY
>many|TRBV4-2|TRBJ2-5
ASSQDGGLAGEETQY
>few|TRBV18|TRBJ2-7
ASSPEAAGYEQY
>many|TRBV5-1|TRBJ1-1
ASSLAARSGAF
>-|TRBV5-1|TRBJ1-2
ASSLSSGTNYGYT
>many|TRBV28|TRBJ2-7
ASRPGGPSYEQY
>many|TRBV29-1|TRBJ2-3
SVPYGGSTDTQY
>few|TRBV11-2|TRBJ2-7
ASSSLTDGSYEQY
>many|TRBV15|TRBJ2-5
ATSRDRGYTGTQY
>many|TRBV29-1|TRBJ1-1
SVGQGDTEAF
>many|TRBV9|TRBJ2-1
ASSVVGLSNEQF
>many|TRBV12-3/TRBV12-4|TRBJ2-2
ASSRWEPNTGELF
>many|TRBV27|TRBJ1-1
ASSPGRPSTEAF
>many|TRBV13|TRBJ1-3
ASSAGGRSGNTIY
>many|TRBV29-1|TRBJ2-1
SVEEGLRGRGIYNEQF
>many|TRBV7-9|TRBJ2-5
ASSVTTGNETQY
>many|TRBV5-1|TRBJ2-6
ASSSGQGAFSGANVLT
>many|TRBV20-1|TRBJ2-5
SATGLAETQY
>-|TRBV18|TRBJ2-7
ASSPLGQAPTYEQY
>many|TRBV5-1|TRBJ2-6
ASSLDPGSGANVLT
>many|TRBV29-1|TRBJ1-4
SVQTGEKLF
>many|TRBV12-3/TRBV12-4|TRBJ2-2
ASSSRRGGTGELF
>many|TRBV27|TRBJ1-6
ASSLSASGRNSPLH
>many|TRBV28|TRBJ1-4
ASSSPRGNEKLF
>few|TRBV29-1|TRBJ1-2
SVEDRSNYGYT
>many|TRBV18|TRBJ2-7
ASSRTGTYNEQY